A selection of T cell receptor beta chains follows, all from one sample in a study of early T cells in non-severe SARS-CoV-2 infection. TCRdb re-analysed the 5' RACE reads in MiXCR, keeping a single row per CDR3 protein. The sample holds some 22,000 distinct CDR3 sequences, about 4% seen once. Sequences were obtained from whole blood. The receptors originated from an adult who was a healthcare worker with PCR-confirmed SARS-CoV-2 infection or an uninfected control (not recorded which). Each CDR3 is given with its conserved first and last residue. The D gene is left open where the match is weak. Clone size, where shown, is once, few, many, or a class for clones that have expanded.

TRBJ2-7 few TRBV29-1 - TGCAGCGTTGAAGCCCTGGCTGGAGGCGGCACCTACGAGCAGTACTTC CSVEALAGGGTYEQYF
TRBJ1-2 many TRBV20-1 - TGCAGTGCTAGAGGAGACGGAAACTATGGCTACACCTTC CSARGDGNYGYTF
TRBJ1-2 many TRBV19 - TGTGCCAGTAGTTCCGGGCCTTTAGCTAACTATGGCTACACCTTC CASSSGPLANYGYTF
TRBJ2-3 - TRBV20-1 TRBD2 TGCAGTGCACCTCTAGCGGGGGGAGCCCCCCCAGATACGCAGTATTTT CSAPLAGGAPPDTQYF
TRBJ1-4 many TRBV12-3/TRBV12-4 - TGTGCCAGCAGCCCTGGGACCTCAACTAATGAAAAACTGTTTTTT CASSPGTSTNEKLFF
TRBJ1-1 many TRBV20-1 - TGCAGTGCGACCAAGGCAGGGGTAGACACTGAAGCTTTCTTT CSATKAGVDTEAFF
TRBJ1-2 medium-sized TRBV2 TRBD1 TGTGCCAGCGGGGACAGGGAGTTGGGCTACACCTTC CASGDRELGYTF
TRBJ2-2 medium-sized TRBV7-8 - TGTGCCAGCAGCCCTTACACCGGGGAGCTGTTTTTT CASSPYTGELFF
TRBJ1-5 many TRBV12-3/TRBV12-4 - TGTGCCAGCAGTTTAGCGAACCTGCAGGGAGGCCAGCCCCAGCATTTT CASSLANLQGGQPQHF
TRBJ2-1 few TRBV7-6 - TGTGCCAGCAGCTTAGGCTACAATGAGCAGTTCTTC CASSLGYNEQFF
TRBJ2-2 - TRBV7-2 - TGTGCCAGCAGCTTAGAGCTCCACTACACCGGGGAGCTGTTTTTT CASSLELHYTGELFF
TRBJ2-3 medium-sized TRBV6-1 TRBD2 TGTGCCACCAGATCGTGGGGACTAGCGGGGGGCCGAACAGATACGCAGTATTTT CATRSWGLAGGRTDTQYF
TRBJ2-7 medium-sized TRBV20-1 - TGCAGTGCTAGTACCAGGGATCCCTACGAGCAGTACTTC CSASTRDPYEQYF
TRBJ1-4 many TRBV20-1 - TGCAGTGCTAGAATGCCGGAGGCAACTAATGAAAAACTGTTTTTT CSARMPEATNEKLFF
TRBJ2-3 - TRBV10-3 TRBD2 TGTGCCATCAGTGACGAGCGGGGGGATGGCGATACGCAGTATTTT CAISDERGDGDTQYF
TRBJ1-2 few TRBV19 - TGTGCCAGTAGTACGACCGGGACCCTCTATGGCTACACCTTC CASSTTGTLYGYTF
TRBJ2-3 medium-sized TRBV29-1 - TGCAGCGTTGGAACAGATACGCAGTATTTT CSVGTDTQYF
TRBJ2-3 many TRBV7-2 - TGTGCCAGCAGCTCAGGGGCGTCCACCAACACAGATACGCAGTATTTT CASSSGASTNTDTQYF
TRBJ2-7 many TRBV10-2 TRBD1 TGCGCCAGCAGTCAGACAGGGACCTACGAGCAGTACTTC CASSQTGTYEQYF
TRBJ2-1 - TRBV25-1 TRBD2 TGTGCCAGCAGTGCAAGAACCCTTGCGGGGGGGGAGCAGTTCTTC CASSARTLAGGEQFF
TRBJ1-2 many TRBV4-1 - TGCGCCAGCAGCCATCCTCTTCCCGGGAACCATGCCTACACCTTC CASSHPLPGNHAYTF
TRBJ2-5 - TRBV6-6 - TGTGCCAGCAGAGTTGGGCCTAACCAAGAGACCCAGTACTTC CASRVGPNQETQYF
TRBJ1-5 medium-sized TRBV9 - TGTGCCAGCAGCGCGGACGGAACTAGCAATCAGCCCCAGCATTTT CASSADGTSNQPQHF
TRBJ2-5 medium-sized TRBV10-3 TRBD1 TGTGCCATCAGAACCGGGACAGGCCGCCAAGAGACCCAGTACTTC CAIRTGTGRQETQYF
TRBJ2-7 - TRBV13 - TGTGCCAGCAGCTACCTAAATCCCTACGAGCAGTACTTC CASSYLNPYEQYF
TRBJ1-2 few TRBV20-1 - TGCAGTGCTAGAGCGTGGGGACAAGGAGCTAACTATGGCTACACCTTC CSARAWGQGANYGYTF
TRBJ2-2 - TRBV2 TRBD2 TGTGCCAGCAGCCAAACGGGACTAGCCCAAACCGGGGAGCTGTTTTTT CASSQTGLAQTGELFF
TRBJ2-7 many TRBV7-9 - TGTGCCAGCAGCTTAGATGGCGCTAGTTCCCGCTCCTACGAGCAGTACTTC CASSLDGASSRSYEQYF